Included here is one T cell receptor (beta chain) sequence, with context. As yet, its antigen is unknown. This entry is derived from a study of cytomegalovirus exposure and HLA in healthy donors. Study-wide findings and caveats: Most subjects' HLA-A and HLA-B alleles were reportedly predicted from TCR beta sequences. V- and J-gene trimming of TCR beta was linked (in a later analysis) to a missense DCLRE1C variant.

The CDR3 runs 15 residues. V gave up 4 bases and J gave up 5 bases; unmatched junction bases: 3. CDR1 SGHRS and CDR2 YFSETQ come from the germline V gene. A multiplex PCR was run with 60 Vbeta primers and 13 Jbeta primers. The method was immunoSEQ multiplex PCR; TCRdb's version includes in-frame clones alone and lacks a portion of them. The data hold 110,000 to 150,000 clones, with around 70% observed a single time. The V and J genes are TRBV5-1 and TRBJ2-5, with 15 positions matching TRBD2. This TCR came from a woman aged 60-75 years in good health and CMV-seropositive. The sequenced sample was PBMCs. CDR3 in DNA: TGCGCCAGCAGCATGGGACTAGCGGGAGGTGAGACCCAGTACTTC. It yields the protein CASSMGLAGGETQYF.